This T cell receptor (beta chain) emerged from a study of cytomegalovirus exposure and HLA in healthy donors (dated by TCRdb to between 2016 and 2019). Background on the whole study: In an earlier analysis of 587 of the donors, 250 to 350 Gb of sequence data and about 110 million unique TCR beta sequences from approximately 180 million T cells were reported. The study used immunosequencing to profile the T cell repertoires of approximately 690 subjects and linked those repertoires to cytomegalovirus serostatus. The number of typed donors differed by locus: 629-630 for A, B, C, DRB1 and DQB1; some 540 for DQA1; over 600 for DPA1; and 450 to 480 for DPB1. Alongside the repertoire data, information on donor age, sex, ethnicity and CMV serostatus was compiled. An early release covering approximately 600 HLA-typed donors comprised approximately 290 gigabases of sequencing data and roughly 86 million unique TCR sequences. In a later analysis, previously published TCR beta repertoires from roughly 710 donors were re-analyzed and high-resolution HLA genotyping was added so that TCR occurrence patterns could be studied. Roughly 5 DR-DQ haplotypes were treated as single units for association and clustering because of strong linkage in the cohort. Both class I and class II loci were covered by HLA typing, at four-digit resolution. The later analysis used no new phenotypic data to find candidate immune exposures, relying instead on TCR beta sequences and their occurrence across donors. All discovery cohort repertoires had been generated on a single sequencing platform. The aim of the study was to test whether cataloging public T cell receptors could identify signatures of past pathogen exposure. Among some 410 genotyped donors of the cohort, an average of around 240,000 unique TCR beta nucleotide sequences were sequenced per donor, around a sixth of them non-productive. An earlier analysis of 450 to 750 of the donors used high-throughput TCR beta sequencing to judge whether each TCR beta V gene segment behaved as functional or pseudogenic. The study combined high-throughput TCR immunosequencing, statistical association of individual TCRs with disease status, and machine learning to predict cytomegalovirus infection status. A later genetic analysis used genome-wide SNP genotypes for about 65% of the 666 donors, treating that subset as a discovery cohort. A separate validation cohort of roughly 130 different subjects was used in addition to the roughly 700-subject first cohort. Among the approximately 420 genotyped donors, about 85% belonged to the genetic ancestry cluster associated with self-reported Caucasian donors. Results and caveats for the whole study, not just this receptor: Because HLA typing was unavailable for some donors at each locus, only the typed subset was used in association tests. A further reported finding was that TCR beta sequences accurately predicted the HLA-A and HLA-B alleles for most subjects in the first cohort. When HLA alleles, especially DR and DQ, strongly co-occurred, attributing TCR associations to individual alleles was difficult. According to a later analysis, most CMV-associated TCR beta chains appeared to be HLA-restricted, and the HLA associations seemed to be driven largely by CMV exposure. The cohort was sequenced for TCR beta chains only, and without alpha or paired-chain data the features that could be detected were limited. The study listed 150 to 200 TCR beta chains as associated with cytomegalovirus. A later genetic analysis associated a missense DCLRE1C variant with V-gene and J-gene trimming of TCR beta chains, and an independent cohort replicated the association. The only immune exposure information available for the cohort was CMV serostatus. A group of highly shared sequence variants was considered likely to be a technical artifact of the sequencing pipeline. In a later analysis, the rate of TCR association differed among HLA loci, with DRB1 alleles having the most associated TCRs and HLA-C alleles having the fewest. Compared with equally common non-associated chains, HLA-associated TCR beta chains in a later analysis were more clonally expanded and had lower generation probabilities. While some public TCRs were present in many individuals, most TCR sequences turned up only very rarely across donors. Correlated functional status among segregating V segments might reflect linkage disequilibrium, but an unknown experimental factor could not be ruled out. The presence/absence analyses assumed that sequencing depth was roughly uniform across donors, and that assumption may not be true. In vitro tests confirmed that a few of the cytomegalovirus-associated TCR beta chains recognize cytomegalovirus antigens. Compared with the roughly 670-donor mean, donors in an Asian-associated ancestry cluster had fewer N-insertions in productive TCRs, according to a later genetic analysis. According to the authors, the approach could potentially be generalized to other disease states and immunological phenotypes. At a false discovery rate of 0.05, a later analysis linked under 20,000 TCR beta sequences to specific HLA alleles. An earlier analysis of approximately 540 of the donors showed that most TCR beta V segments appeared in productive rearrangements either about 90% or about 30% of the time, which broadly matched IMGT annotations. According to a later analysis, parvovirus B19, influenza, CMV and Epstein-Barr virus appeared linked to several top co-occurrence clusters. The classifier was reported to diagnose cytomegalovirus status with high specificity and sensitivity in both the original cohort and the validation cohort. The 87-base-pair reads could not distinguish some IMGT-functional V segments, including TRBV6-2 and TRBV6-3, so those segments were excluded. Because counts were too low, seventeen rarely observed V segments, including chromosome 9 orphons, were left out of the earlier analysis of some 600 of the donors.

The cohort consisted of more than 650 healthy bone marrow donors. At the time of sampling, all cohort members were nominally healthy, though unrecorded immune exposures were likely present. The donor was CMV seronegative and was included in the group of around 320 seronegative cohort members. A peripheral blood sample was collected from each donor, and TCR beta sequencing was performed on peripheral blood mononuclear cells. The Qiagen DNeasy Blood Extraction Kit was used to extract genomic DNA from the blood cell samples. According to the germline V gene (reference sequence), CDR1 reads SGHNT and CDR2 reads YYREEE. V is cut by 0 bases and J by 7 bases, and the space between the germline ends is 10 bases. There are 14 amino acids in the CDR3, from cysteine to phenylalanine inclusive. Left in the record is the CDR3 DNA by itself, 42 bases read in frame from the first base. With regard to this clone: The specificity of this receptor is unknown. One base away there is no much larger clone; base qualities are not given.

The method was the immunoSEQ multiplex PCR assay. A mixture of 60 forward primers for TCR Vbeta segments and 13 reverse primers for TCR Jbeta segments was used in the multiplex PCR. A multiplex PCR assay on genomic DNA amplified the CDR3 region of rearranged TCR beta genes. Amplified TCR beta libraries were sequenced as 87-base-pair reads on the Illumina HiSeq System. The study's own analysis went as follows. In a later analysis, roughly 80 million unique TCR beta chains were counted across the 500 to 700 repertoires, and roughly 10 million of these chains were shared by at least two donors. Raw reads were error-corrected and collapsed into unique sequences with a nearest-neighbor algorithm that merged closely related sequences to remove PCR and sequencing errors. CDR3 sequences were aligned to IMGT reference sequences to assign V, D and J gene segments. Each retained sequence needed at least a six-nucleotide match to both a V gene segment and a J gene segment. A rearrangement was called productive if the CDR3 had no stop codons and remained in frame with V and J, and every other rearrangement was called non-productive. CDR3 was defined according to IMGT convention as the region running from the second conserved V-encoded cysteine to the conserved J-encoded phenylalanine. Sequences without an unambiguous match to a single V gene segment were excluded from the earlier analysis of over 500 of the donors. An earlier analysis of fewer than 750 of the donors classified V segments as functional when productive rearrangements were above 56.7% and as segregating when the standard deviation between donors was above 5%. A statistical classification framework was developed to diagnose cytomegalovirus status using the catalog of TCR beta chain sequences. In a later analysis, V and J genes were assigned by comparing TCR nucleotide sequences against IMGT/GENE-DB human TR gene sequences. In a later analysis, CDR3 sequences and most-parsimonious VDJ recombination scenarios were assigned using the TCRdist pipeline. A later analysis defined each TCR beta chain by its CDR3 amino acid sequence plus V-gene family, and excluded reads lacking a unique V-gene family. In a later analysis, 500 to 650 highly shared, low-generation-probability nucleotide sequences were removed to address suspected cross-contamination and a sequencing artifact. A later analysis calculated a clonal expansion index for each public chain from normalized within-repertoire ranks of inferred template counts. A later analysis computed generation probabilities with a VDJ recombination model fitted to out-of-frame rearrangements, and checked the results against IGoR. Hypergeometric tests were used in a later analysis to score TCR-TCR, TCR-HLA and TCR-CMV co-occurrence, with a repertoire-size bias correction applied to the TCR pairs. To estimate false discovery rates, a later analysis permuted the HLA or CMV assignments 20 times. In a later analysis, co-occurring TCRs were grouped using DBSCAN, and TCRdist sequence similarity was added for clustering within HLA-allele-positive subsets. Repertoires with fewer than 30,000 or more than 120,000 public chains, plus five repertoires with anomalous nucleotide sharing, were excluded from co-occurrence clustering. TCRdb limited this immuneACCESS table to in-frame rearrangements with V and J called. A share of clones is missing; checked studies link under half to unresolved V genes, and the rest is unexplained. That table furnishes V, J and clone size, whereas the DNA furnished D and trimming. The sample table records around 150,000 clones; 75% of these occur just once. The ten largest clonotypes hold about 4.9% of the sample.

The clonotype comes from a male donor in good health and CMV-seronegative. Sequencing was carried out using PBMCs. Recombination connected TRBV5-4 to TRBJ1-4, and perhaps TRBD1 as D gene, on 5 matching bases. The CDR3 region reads CASSLERGGEKLFF. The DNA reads TGTGCCAGCAGCTTGGAACGGGGGGGTGAAAAACTGTTTTTT.